These 17 T cell receptor beta chains were all obtained from the same sample, sequenced in a study of naive and memory T cell subsets. Study-wide findings and caveats: A few larger clonotypes appeared in naive repertoires, especially CD8, possibly memory cells re-expressing CD45RA.

The antigens of these receptors remain unknown. Both TRBC1 and TRBC2 were covered by a beta constant-region primer of two equimolar oligonucleotides. Nested alpha and beta constant-region primers with the SP2 primer drove four PCR rounds on ligated cDNA. TCRdb re-called the UMI-ligation and nested PCR reads through MiXCR, storing one row per CDR3 protein. The profile shows tens of thousands of distinct CDR3 sequences, about 11% of them singletons. Sample: naive CD4+ T cells from blood. The receptors derive from a human donor in good health.

V gene TRBV19 combines with J gene TRBJ2-5; D gene uncertain. The CDR3 is 13 residues long. The germline V gene has CDR1 LNHDA and CDR2 SQIVND (reference sequence). The germline V and J ends were trimmed by 5 bases and 5 bases, with 12 bases remaining between them. The DNA of the CDR3 is TGTGCCAGTAGTTCGACCTCCGGGGAGACCCAGTACTTC. Protein: CASSSTSGETQYF.

This clonotype was picked up many times. The chain combines TRBV29-1 with TRBJ1-2; D gene uncertain. CDR3 length equals 13 residues. The germline CDR1 and CDR2 sequences are SQVTM and ANQGSEA. The germline V and J ends were trimmed by 0 bases and 8 bases, with 13 bases remaining between them. The CDR3 here is CSVEETPSRGYTF. Here the CDR3 DNA reads TGCAGCGTTGAAGAAACGCCATCTCGGGGCTACACCTTC.

This clonotype was seen at least ten times. This sequence joins TRBV12-3 or TRBV12-4 and TRBJ2-5, with D possibly TRBD1 on 6 matching bases. This CDR3 is built from 15 residues. V was pared by 6 bases and J by 2 bases, with 16 bases between. CDR3 residues: CASRYRRDKQETQYF. The CDR3 coding sequence is TGTGCCAGCAGATATCGCCGGGACAAGCAAGAGACCCAGTACTTC.

This clonotype has a count of ten or more. The chain couples TRBV12-3 or TRBV12-4 to TRBJ2-7, with D tentatively TRBD1 or TRBD2 (6 bases each). Trimming took 6 bases from V and 3 from J, leaving 12 bases between them. This CDR3 region has 13 residues. Here the CDR3 DNA reads TGTGCCAGCAGGTCAGGGGAGGACTACGAGCAGTACTTC. Translated, it gives CASRSGEDYEQYF.

This clonotype was seen ten or more times. V gene TRBV3-1 combines with J gene TRBJ2-5, with D perhaps matching TRBD1 or TRBD2 (5 bases each). This CDR3 spans 16 amino acids. With 3 bases removed from V and 1 base from J, the gap between germline ends came to 15 bases. CDR1 and CDR2 from the germline V gene are LGHDT and YNNKEL (reference sequence). The CDR3 bases are TGTGCCAGCAGCCACAAGAACCCGGGACGCCAAGAGACCCAGTACTTC. This codes for CASSHKNPGRQETQYF.

This clonotype was seen only a few times. This chain uses TRBV18 with TRBJ2-7; D is unclear. The V gene lost 3 bases and the J gene lost 0 bases, with 3 bases spanning the gap. This CDR3 contains 12 residues. The germline V gene encodes CDR1 KGHSH and CDR2 LQKENI. The CDR3 protein is CASSPGSYEQYF. The DNA of the CDR3 is TGTGCCAGCTCACCGGGCTCCTACGAGCAGTACTTC.

This clonotype was recorded a few times. This chain uses TRBV20-1 with TRBJ2-3; D might be TRBD2 (6 bases). The CDR3 has 15 residues. CDR1 is DFQATT and CDR2 is SNEGSKA in the germline V gene (reference sequence). V shed 6 bases and J shed 1 base, with 17 bases lying between them. DNA for the CDR3: TGCAGTGCCCAGTTTAGCGGAAAACGCACAGATACGCAGTATTTT. This gives the protein CSAQFSGKRTDTQYF.

A few counts support this clonotype. The chain uses TRBV18 and TRBJ2-7; TRBD2 is a possible D gene (6 bases). V gave up 3 bases and J gave up 2 bases, with 11 bases separating them. CDR1 and CDR2 from the germline V gene are KGHSH and LQKENI. The CDR3 is 14 residues long. The CDR3 here is CASSPSGLTYEQYF. The CDR3 nucleotides read TGTGCCAGCTCACCTTCGGGACTGACCTACGAGCAGTACTTC.

The CDR3 region has the DNA TGCAGTGCTAGACGAATGGGACAGGCGACAACAGGGGAGCTGTTTTTT. Translating gives CSARRMGQATTGELFF. The rearrangement joins TRBV20-1 to TRBJ2-2, with 8 bases lining up with TRBD1. J gave up 8 bases and V 2 bases, and 13 bases lay outside the gene matches. The CDR3 is 16 amino acids. Germline assignment: CDR1 DFQATT and CDR2 SNEGSKA (reference sequence).

This clonotype has a handful of counts. The CDR3 DNA reads as TGTGCCAGCAGCTTAAACGGGCAAACGAGGCGGGAGAAAGAGACCCAGTACTTC. The encoded protein is CASSLNGQTRREKETQYF. This chain uses TRBV7-2 with TRBJ2-5, with 7 bases identical to TRBD2. The CDR3 loop spans 18 amino acids. The J segment lost 3 bases and the V segment lost 2 bases, leaving 15 bases of the junction unmatched. CDR1 and CDR2 from the germline V gene are SGHTA and FQGNSA.

This clonotype was counted a few times. As DNA, the CDR3 is TGTGCCAGCAGGGACGTGGGACAGGGGATTTTCACAGATACGCAGTATTTT. Amino acid sequence: CASRDVGQGIFTDTQYF. This chain connects TRBV2 to TRBJ2-3, with TRBD1 identical over 10 bases. This CDR3 spans 17 amino acids. Losses at the gene ends were 6 bases for V and 2 bases for J; bases not matched to a gene: 11. Germline assignment: CDR1 SNHLY and CDR2 FYNNEI.

This rearrangement joins TRBV7-9 to TRBJ2-5; perhaps TRBD2 as D (6 bases). The germline V gene has CDR1 SEHNR and CDR2 FQNEAQ (reference sequence). The V and J ends lost 3 bases and 2 bases respectively, with 10 bases between them. The CDR3 is 14 amino acids. The CDR3 bases are TGTGCCAGCAGCTTTGTAGCGGAGCAAGAGACCCAGTACTTC. Amino acids: CASSFVAEQETQYF.

The chain has TRBV20-1 and TRBJ2-4; 7 bases line up with TRBD1. CDR1 DFQATT and CDR2 SNEGSKA come from the germline V gene (reference sequence). J lost 0 bases, V lost 4 bases, and 6 bases had no gene match. The CDR3 is 15 residues long. In DNA form, the CDR3 reads TGCAGTGCTACCAGACAGGGTTTAGCCAAAAACATTCAGTACTTC. Encoded protein: CSATRQGLAKNIQYF.

This clonotype was seen a handful of times. This rearrangement joins TRBV12-3 or TRBV12-4 to TRBJ2-7; maybe TRBD2 (6 bases). This CDR3 comprises 13 residues. The V gene lost 6 bases and the J gene lost 3 bases, with 12 bases spanning the gap. The CDR3 spells CASSRRGFYEQYF. CDR3 DNA: TGTGCCAGCAGCCGGAGGGGATTCTACGAGCAGTACTTC.

The chain uses TRBV7-9 and TRBJ2-7, with D uncertain. Germline values: CDR1 SEHNR, CDR2 FQNEAQ (reference sequence). The CDR3 totals 13 residues. V lost 4 bases to trimming and J lost 4 bases, with 11 bases between them. The chain's CDR3 is CASSSYELYEQYF. The DNA for the CDR3 is TGTGCCAGCAGCTCCTATGAGCTTTACGAGCAGTACTTC.

V usage is TRBV6-2 or TRBV6-3 and J usage is TRBJ1-1; D is ambiguous. Per the germline V gene, CDR1 is MNHEY and CDR2 is SVGEGT. Trimming took off 2 bases at V and 5 bases at J, with 12 bases between the two ends. This CDR3 contains 14 residues. Here the CDR3 DNA reads TGTGCCAGCAGTTACGGGAGAAGAATAACTGAAGCTTTCTTT. Translated, it gives CASSYGRRITEAFF.

V is TRBV6-2 or TRBV6-3 and J is TRBJ2-2; D is unresolved. The CDR3 extends over 17 amino acids. Trimming pared 7 bases from V and 0 bases from J, leaving 18 bases between. Per germline, CDR1 MNHEY and CDR2 SVGEGT. The CDR3 here is CASNPWVGISNTGELFF. Here the CDR3 DNA reads TGTGCCAGCAACCCTTGGGTAGGAATTTCGAACACCGGGGAGCTGTTTTTT.